This T cell receptor beta chain emerged from a study of blood T cell repertoires in COVID-19. Study summary: From the United States, Italy and Spain came samples of acute and convalescent COVID-19. T cells, B-cell-depleted T cells, or PBMCs provided the cDNA or gDNA that served as material.

In germline, CDR1 is DFQATT, CDR2 SNEGSKA (reference sequence). The V and J ends lost 8 bases and 1 base respectively, with 8 bases between them. CDR3 length equals 11 residues. Per the authors' pipeline: Estimated nucleated cell counts came from reference gene primer amplification. The table came from immunoSEQ multiplex PCR; TCRdb's copy has only in-frame clones and leaves some out. That table gives V, J and clone size, and the DNA gave D and trimming. The profile shows 200,000 to 300,000 clones, 65% to 85% of them singletons. The chain carries TRBV20-1 and TRBJ1-1; D ambiguous. The receptor was isolated from a middle-aged man with acute or convalescent COVID-19. Input material: peripheral blood. CDR3 protein: CSPEGNTEAFF. Here the CDR3 DNA reads TGCAGTCCTGAGGGGAACACTGAAGCTTTCTTT.